The rows below give T cell receptor beta chains drawn from one sample of a study of T-cell memory formation after mild COVID-19. TCRdb called the 5' RACE reads again in MiXCR, with one record for every CDR3 protein. This table holds hundreds of thousands of distinct CDR3 sequences, about 20% found once. Source material: PBMCs or a T cell subset sorted from them (not recorded which). These receptors were obtained from an adult woman who had mild COVID-19 (a few samples of this study predate the infection). Cell type and time point are not known. Both conserved end residues are part of each CDR3. Each record gives: D gene, J gene, V gene, clone size, CDR3 DNA, CDR3 protein. D genes are given only for firm matches. For some rows the clone size is stated as once, few or many, or as a class when expanded; others skip it.

>NA|TRBJ1-1|TRBV11-2|NA
TGTGCCAGCAGCTTAGTGGAGGGGCGAGCTTTCTTT
CASSLVEGRAFF
>NA|TRBJ1-6|TRBV20-1|few
TGCAAGGTGGAGCAGGGGACGTTATATAATTCACCCCTCCACTTT
CKVEQGTLYNSPLHF
>TRBD1|TRBJ1-1|TRBV6-5|NA
TGTGCCAGCAGTTACGACAGGGGAAGGATCTTTGAAGCTTTCTTT
CASSYDRGRIFEAFF
>NA|TRBJ2-6|TRBV3-1|few
TGTGCCAGCAGCCAAGTGGGGGTATCTGGGGCCAACGTCCTGACTTTC
CASSQVGVSGANVLTF
>TRBD1|TRBJ1-5|TRBV4-1|few
TGCGCCAGCAGCCAAGAAGGGGGACAGGGCAATCAGCCCCAGCATTTT
CASSQEGGQGNQPQHF
>TRBD1|TRBJ2-7|TRBV18|NA
TGTGCCAGCTCTCATCCGGGACAGGGGGACTACGAGCAGTACTTC
CASSHPGQGDYEQYF
>NA|TRBJ2-7|TRBV18|NA
TGTGCCAGCTCACCAACAGTCTACGAGCAGTACTTC
CASSPTVYEQYF
>NA|TRBJ2-7|TRBV21-1|NA
TGTGCCAGCAGGCCATACGAGCAGTACTTC
CASRPYEQYF
>NA|TRBJ2-1|TRBV7-3|many
TGTGCCAGCAGCCCTTTAGGGGGCTACAATGAGCAGTTCTTC
CASSPLGGYNEQFF
>TRBD2|TRBJ2-5|TRBV7-8|few
TGTGCCAGCAGCTTAGCGACCCCAGCGGGGGGGCGGTCGCCTCAAGAGACCCAGTACTTC
CASSLATPAGGRSPQETQYF
>NA|TRBJ1-2|TRBV5-1|few
TGCGCCAGCAGCGTGGCGGGGTTGGCTTCCTATGGCTACACCTTC
CASSVAGLASYGYTF
>TRBD1|TRBJ2-1|TRBV20-1|NA
TGCAGTGCCTCAATCCGCGGGACAGGGGTCAATGAGCAGTTCTTC
CSASIRGTGVNEQFF
>TRBD2|TRBJ2-1|TRBV24-1|few
TGTGCCACCAAGGGGACTAGCGGACCAAATGAGCAGTTCTTC
CATKGTSGPNEQFF
>NA|TRBJ2-3|TRBV5-6|few
TGTGCCAGCAGCTTGTTAGTAGCGTCGGATACGCAGTATTTT
CASSLLVASDTQYF
>NA|TRBJ2-1|TRBV5-1|NA
TGCGCCAGCAGTCAACATACCGGGACGGGCTACAATGAGCAGTTCTTC
CASSQHTGTGYNEQFF
>TRBD1|TRBJ2-7|TRBV5-1|few
TGCGCCAGCAGACCGGGACAGGGAACCGACGAGCAGTACTTC
CASRPGQGTDEQYF
>NA|TRBJ2-2|TRBV29-1|NA
TGCAGCGTTCGCAACACCGGGGAGCTGTTTTTT
CSVRNTGELFF
>NA|TRBJ1-2|TRBV29-1|few
TGCAGCGTTGAGCTCTCGGGTCTTCATAGAACGGGGGGCTACACCTTC
CSVELSGLHRTGGYTF
>NA|TRBJ2-2|TRBV5-1|NA
TGCGCCAGCCTTGAAGGGGGGAGCACCGGGGAGCTGTTTTTT
CASLEGGSTGELFF
>TRBD2|TRBJ2-7|TRBV5-1|many
TGCGCCAGCAGCTTGGCTAGCGGGGGAACCTACGAGCAGTACTTC
CASSLASGGTYEQYF
>NA|TRBJ2-7|TRBV6-5|many
TGTGCCAGCAGTCACGATCAAAGTACCTCCTACGAGCAGTACTTC
CASSHDQSTSYEQYF
>TRBD1|TRBJ2-7|TRBV7-8|few
TGTGCCAGCAGCCACCGACAGGGGGCTAGCTCCTACGAGCAGTACTTC
CASSHRQGASSYEQYF
>NA|TRBJ1-2|TRBV6-6|few
TGTGCCAGCAGCAAAAGGGCAGGGTCAGTGGGCTACACCTTC
CASSKRAGSVGYTF
>NA|TRBJ2-2|TRBV6-2/TRBV6-3|few
TGTGCCAGCAGCCCCATCATCACGAACACCGGGGAGCTGTTTTTT
CASSPIITNTGELFF
>TRBD2|TRBJ2-3|TRBV20-1|few
TGCAGTGCTAGACCCTTTGGTAGCGGGAGTACAGATACGCAGTATTTT
CSARPFGSGSTDTQYF
>TRBD1|TRBJ1-1|TRBV14|NA
TGTGCCAGCAGCCATGTCCGTTGGGACAGAAAAGAGGACACTGAAGCTTTCTTT
CASSHVRWDRKEDTEAFF
>TRBD2|TRBJ2-1|TRBV5-1|NA
TGCGCCAGCAGCCACGACCGGACTAGCGGGAGTCTTGAGCAGTTCTTC
CASSHDRTSGSLEQFF
>NA|TRBJ2-3|TRBV7-8|NA
TGTGCCAGCAGCTTAAAGTTCCTTAGCACAGATACGCAGTATTTT
CASSLKFLSTDTQYF
>TRBD2|TRBJ2-1|TRBV5-1|NA
TGCGCCAGCAGAGGACTAGCGGGCATGGGAGAGCAGTTCTTC
CASRGLAGMGEQFF
>NA|TRBJ1-1|TRBV6-2/TRBV6-3|few
TGTGCCAGCTATAGGGTGGGGGCGATGAACACTGAAGCTTTCTTT
CASYRVGAMNTEAFF
>TRBD1|TRBJ2-7|TRBV7-3|many
TGTGCCAGCAGCTTGACAGGGGCTCGTGAGCAGTACTTC
CASSLTGAREQYF
>TRBD2|TRBJ2-1|TRBV6-5|few
TGTGCCAGCAGTTTCCAACTAGCGCTGTCCTACAATGAGCAGTTCTTC
CASSFQLALSYNEQFF
>NA|TRBJ2-1|TRBV19|NA
TGTGCCAGTAGTGCAGGGCTATACCGGTTGAGCGTCAATGAGCAGTTCTTC
CASSAGLYRLSVNEQFF
>TRBD1|TRBJ2-1|TRBV20-1|few
TGCAGTGGTCGGTCCACCGGGGACAGGGCCTACAATGAGCAGTTCTTC
CSGRSTGDRAYNEQFF
>TRBD2|TRBJ2-3|TRBV27|NA
TGTGCCAGCAGCGCGGGACTAGCGGGGGTCGATACGCAGTATTTT
CASSAGLAGVDTQYF
>NA|TRBJ1-1|TRBV3-1|few
TGTGCCAGCACCACAGGGTTCATGAACACTGAAGCTTTCTTT
CASTTGFMNTEAFF
>TRBD1|TRBJ1-4|TRBV5-6|NA
TGTGCCAGCAGCTTCACGGGGACAGGGGAGGAAGAAAAACTGTTTTTT
CASSFTGTGEEEKLFF
>NA|TRBJ2-3|TRBV7-2|few
TGTGCCAGCAGCTTATCGGTTGGGATAATGGATACGCAGTATTTT
CASSLSVGIMDTQYF
>TRBD1|TRBJ1-5|TRBV12-3/TRBV12-4|NA
TGTGCCAGCATTTCCCAGACGGGACAGGGCCTCAATCAGCCCCAGCATTTT
CASISQTGQGLNQPQHF